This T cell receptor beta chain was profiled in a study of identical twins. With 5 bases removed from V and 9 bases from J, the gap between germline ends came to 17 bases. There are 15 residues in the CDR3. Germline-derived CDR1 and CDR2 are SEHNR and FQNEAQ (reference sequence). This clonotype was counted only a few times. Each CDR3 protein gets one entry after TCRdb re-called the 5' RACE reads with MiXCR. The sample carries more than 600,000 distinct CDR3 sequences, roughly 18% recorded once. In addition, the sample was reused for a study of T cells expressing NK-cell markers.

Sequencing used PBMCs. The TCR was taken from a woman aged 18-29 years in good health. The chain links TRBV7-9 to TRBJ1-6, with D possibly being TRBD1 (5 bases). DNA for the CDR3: TGTGCCAGCAGCCCCCAAGGACCCGGGACTTCACCCCTCCACTTT. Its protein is CASSPQGPGTSPLHF.